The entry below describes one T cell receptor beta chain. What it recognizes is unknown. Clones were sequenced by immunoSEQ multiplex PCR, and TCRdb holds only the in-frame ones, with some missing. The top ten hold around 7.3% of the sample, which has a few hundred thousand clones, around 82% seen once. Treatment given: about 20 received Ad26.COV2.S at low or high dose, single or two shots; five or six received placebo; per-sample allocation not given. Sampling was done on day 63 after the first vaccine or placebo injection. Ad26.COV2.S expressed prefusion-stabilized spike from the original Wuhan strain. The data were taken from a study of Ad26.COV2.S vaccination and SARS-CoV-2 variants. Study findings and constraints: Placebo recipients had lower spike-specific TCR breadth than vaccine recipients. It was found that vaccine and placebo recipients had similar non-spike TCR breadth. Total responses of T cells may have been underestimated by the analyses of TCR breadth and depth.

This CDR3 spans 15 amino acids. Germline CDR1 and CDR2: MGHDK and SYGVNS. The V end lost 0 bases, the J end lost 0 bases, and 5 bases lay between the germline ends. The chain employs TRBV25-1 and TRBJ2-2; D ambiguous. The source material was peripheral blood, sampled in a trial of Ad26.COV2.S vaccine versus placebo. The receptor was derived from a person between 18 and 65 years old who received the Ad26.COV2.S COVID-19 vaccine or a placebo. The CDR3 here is CASSEYTANTGELFF. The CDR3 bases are TGTGCCAGCAGTGAATATACAGCGAACACCGGGGAGCTGTTTTTT.